This entry lists 27 T cell receptor beta chains sequenced from one sample in a study of T cells after yellow fever vaccination (dated by TCRdb to the late 2010s). The intended sense of this specimen's treatment or condition label: live attenuated yellow fever vaccine strain. Libraries came from 5' RACE. Data came from an Illumina HiSeq 2500. The public reads were reanalyzed by TCRdb: fastp trimming at Q25, MiXCR alignment, in-frame beta chains only. Rows with a matching CDR3 protein are joined into one entry that keeps the most common DNA and genes. The sample table lists 50,000 to 75,000 distinct CDR3 sequences, more than 5.5% of them with a count of one. The ten largest clonotypes hold roughly 40% of the sample. The sequencing here drew on CD8+ T cells sorted from PBMCs, taken on the day of the first yellow fever vaccination. Source of these receptors: a man younger than 35 who received the YFV17D yellow fever vaccine.

V gene TRBV12-3 or TRBV12-4 combines with J gene TRBJ2-3, with 15 bases that match TRBD2. V shed 7 bases, J shed 5 bases, and the junction held 7 bases outside the gene matches. The CDR3 sequence is 16 residues long. The CDR3 loop reads CASTGLAGGPRDTQYF. The CDR3 DNA sequence: TGTGCCAGCACAGGACTAGCGGGGGGGCCCAGAGATACGCAGTATTTT.

Worth noting for this clonotype: Possible read error: a much larger clone is one base away. This chain joins TRBV6-2 or TRBV6-3 and TRBJ1-1; the D is unclear. The V end was cut by 6 bases, the J end by 4 bases, with 15 bases between. Germline loops: CDR1 MNHEY, CDR2 SVGEGT. The CDR3 is 14 residues long. The CDR3 here is CASRSPWECTEAFF. DNA for the CDR3: TGTGCCAGCAGAAGTCCGTGGGAATGCACTGAAGCTTTCTTT.

This clonotype was counted ten times or more. The genes are TRBV4-2 and TRBJ2-3, with TRBD2 matching 12 bases. After removal of 0 bases from V and 0 bases from J, the junction contained 7 bases not matched to a gene. There are 19 residues in the CDR3. Germline V CDR1 and CDR2: LGHNA, YNFKEQ. CDR3 DNA: TGTGCCAGCAGCCAAGATCCGCGGACTAGCGGGGTGAGCACAGATACGCAGTATTTT. Translated: CASSQDPRTSGVSTDTQYF.

This clonotype has at least ten counts. This chain joins TRBV11-2 and TRBJ2-7; D is unresolved. CDR3 size: 15 residues. V lost 2 bases to trimming and J lost 0 bases, with 11 bases between them. The germline gives CDR1 SGHAT, CDR2 FQNNGV. For the CDR3, the DNA is TGTGCCAGCAGCTTAATCGCCAGAAGCTCCTACGAGCAGTACTTC. Amino acids: CASSLIARSSYEQYF.

This clonotype has just a few counts. The chain couples TRBV12-3 or TRBV12-4 to TRBJ2-7; perhaps TRBD1 as D (7 bases). The CDR3 extends over 15 amino acids. The V end lost 4 bases, the J end lost 6 bases, and 19 bases lay between the germline ends. The CDR3 nucleotides are TGTGCCAGCAGTTCACCTTCAGGGGGACTGGGCGAGCAGTACTTC. This codes for CASSSPSGGLGEQYF.

The rearrangement links TRBV29-1 to TRBJ2-5, with D uncertain. Germline V gene sequence: CDR1 SQVTM, CDR2 ANQGSEA. The CDR3 is 13 amino acids. The V and J ends lost 7 bases and 3 bases respectively, with 15 bases between them. In DNA, the CDR3 is TGCAGCGCCGTCGATGGGGTGGAAGAGACCCAGTACTTC. Its protein is CSAVDGVEETQYF.

In this sample, this clonotype turned up many times. V usage is TRBV27 and J usage is TRBJ2-3; no clear D gene. The V gene's germline CDR1 is MNHEY and CDR2 SMNVEV (reference sequence). The V end lost 5 bases, the J end lost 3 bases, and 9 bases lay between the germline ends. The CDR3 loop spans 13 amino acids. The CDR3 reads CASSLFVTDTQYF. The DNA for the CDR3 is TGTGCCAGCAGTCTATTCGTGACAGATACGCAGTATTTT.

This clonotype appeared many times. The rearrangement uses TRBV28 and TRBJ2-1; D gene uncertain. The V end was cut by 7 bases, the J end by 6 bases, with 16 bases between. The CDR3 length is 14 residues. Germline V gene lookup returns CDR1 MDHEN and CDR2 SYDVKM. CDR3 protein: CASTPRGGVNEQFF. CDR3 DNA sequence: TGTGCCAGCACCCCCCGTGGTGGCGTCAATGAGCAGTTCTTC.

This clonotype was observed a handful of times. The V gene is TRBV28, the J gene TRBJ2-1, with 12 bases fitting TRBD2. The V and J ends lost 3 bases and 0 bases, in that order; junction bases with no gene match: 9. CDR1 is MDHEN, CDR2 SYDVKM, per germline. This CDR3 contains 19 residues. The CDR3 is CASSFFPSGGASSYNEQFF. For the CDR3, the DNA is TGTGCCAGCAGTTTCTTCCCTAGCGGGGGGGCCAGCTCCTACAATGAGCAGTTCTTC.

V and J are TRBV11-2 and TRBJ2-1; 10 bases are shared with TRBD2. The CDR3 is made up of 15 amino acids. Trimming took 4 bases from V and 4 from J; bases not matched to a gene: 4. Germline V CDR1 and CDR2: SGHAT, FQNNGV. CDR3 loop: CASSSSGGGYNEQFF. As DNA, the CDR3 is TGTGCCAGCAGCTCCAGCGGGGGGGGTTACAATGAGCAGTTCTTC.

This clonotype was counted between two and nine times. V is TRBV20-1 and J is TRBJ1-2; D uncertain. Germline lookup yields CDR1 DFQATT and CDR2 SNEGSKA (reference sequence). This CDR3 is 13 amino acids long. Trimming removed 2 bases at V and 2 bases at J, with 9 bases between. The CDR3 loop is CSARPRGNYGYTF. The CDR3 DNA reads as TGCAGTGCTAGACCGAGAGGAAACTATGGCTACACCTTC.

Note on this clonotype: This may be a read error, as it is one base from a much larger clone. V is TRBV20-1 and J is TRBJ2-1; D may be TRBD1 or TRBD2 (6 bases each). Germline values: CDR1 DFQATT, CDR2 SNEGSKA (reference sequence). This CDR3 comprises 13 residues. The V end lost 1 base, the J end lost 10 bases, and 14 bases lay between the germline ends. In DNA, the CDR3 is TGCAGTGCTAGAGGCCAGGGGAGGAAAGAGCAGTTCTTC. Its translation: CSARGQGRKEQFF.

This sequence joins TRBV19 and TRBJ2-7, with D possibly being TRBD1 (7 bases). The CDR3 contains 13 residues. Between the trimmed V and J ends, which lost 9 bases and 5 bases, there was a span of 17 bases. Germline loops: CDR1 LNHDA, CDR2 SQIVND (reference sequence). The CDR3 DNA sequence: TGTGCCAGCCGGGACTTAGGGGGCGACGAGCAGTACTTC. Residues: CASRDLGGDEQYF.

This clonotype was counted at least ten times. This chain joins TRBV4-1 and TRBJ2-3; 7 positions match TRBD1. The CDR3 loop spans 16 amino acids. Germline V gene lookup returns CDR1 MGHRA and CDR2 YSYEKL. With V trimmed by 4 bases and J by 0 bases, 7 bases remained unmatched. For the CDR3, the DNA is TGCGCCAGCAGCCTCCGGACAGGTTCAAGCACAGATACGCAGTATTTT. It yields the protein CASSLRTGSSTDTQYF.

This clonotype has ten or more counts. The V and J genes are TRBV5-5 and TRBJ1-1; D might be TRBD1 (6 bases). Trimming pared 4 bases from V and 7 bases from J, leaving 14 bases between. The CDR3 is 13 residues long. Germline-derived CDR1 and CDR2 are SGHKS and YYEKEE (reference sequence). The CDR3 nucleotides are TGTGCCAGCAGCAACGGGTGGACAGATGAAGCTTTCTTT. Amino acid sequence: CASSNGWTDEAFF.

CDR3 DNA sequence: TGTGCCAGTAGACCCAGCCCTAGCGGTAGCGATGAGCAGTTCTTC. Amino acid sequence: CASRPSPSGSDEQFF. The V call is TRBV19, the J call TRBJ2-1; 7 nucleotides match TRBD2. Looked up from germline, CDR1 is LNHDA and CDR2 is SQIVND (reference sequence). CDR3 size: 15 residues. V trimming: 6 bases; J trimming: 8 bases; junction bases outside the gene matches: 13.

The rearrangement joins TRBV4-3 to TRBJ1-5; 9 bases match TRBD1. This CDR3 is built from 15 residues. The V segment lost 0 bases and the J segment 4 bases; nucleotides outside the gene matches: 1. Germline CDR1 and CDR2: LGHNA and YSLEER. CDR3: CASSQDGTGNQPQHF. The CDR3 DNA reads TGCGCCAGCAGCCAAGATGGGACAGGGAATCAGCCCCAGCATTTT.

This chain links TRBV27 with TRBJ1-1; D may be TRBD1 (6 bases). V was trimmed by 0 bases and J by 1 base, leaving 15 bases between them. The CDR3 is 17 residues long. Germline CDR1 is MNHEY and CDR2 is SMNVEV (reference sequence). The CDR3 DNA follows: TGTGCCAGCAGTTTATCGAAGGCAGGGGCCCCGAACACTGAAGCTTTCTTT. It encodes CASSLSKAGAPNTEAFF.

The sample holds many counts of this clonotype. This sequence joins TRBV27 and TRBJ1-1, with 7 bases matching TRBD1. Germline-derived CDR1 and CDR2 are MNHEY and SMNVEV (reference sequence). The CDR3 is made up of 14 amino acids. V gave up 5 bases and J gave up 3 bases; unmatched junction bases: 6. In DNA, the CDR3 is TGTGCCAGCAGTCTACAGGGGCGATACACTGAAGCTTTCTTT. This translates into CASSLQGRYTEAFF.

This clonotype was counted a few times. The rearrangement links TRBV12-5 to TRBJ2-5; 9 bases are a match to TRBD2. Germline V gene sequence: CDR1 LGHNT, CDR2 FRNRAP. The CDR3 is made up of 15 amino acids. V trimming: 3 bases; J trimming: 2 bases; junction bases outside the gene matches: 4. The CDR3 DNA follows: TGTGCTAGTGGTTTTGGTAGCGGGGGACAAGAGACCCAGTACTTC. Encoded protein: CASGFGSGGQETQYF.

This clonotype was detected many times. V and J are TRBV12-3 or TRBV12-4 and TRBJ1-1, with 7 bases aligning to TRBD1. CDR3 size: 13 residues. V gave up 5 bases and J gave up 4 bases; unmatched junction bases: 4. The CDR3, as DNA: TGTGCCAGCAGTAGGGGGCCGAGCACTGAAGCTTTCTTT. Translated, it gives CASSRGPSTEAFF.

V and J are TRBV6-5 and TRBJ2-3, with D possibly matching TRBD2 (6 bases). The CDR3 is 15 amino acids. Between the trimmed V and J ends, which lost 3 bases and 1 base, there was a span of 11 bases. The germline V gene encodes CDR1 MNHEY and CDR2 SVGAGI. The CDR3 bases are TGTGCCAGCAGTTATGTAGCGGCGGGCACAGATACGCAGTATTTT. This sequence encodes CASSYVAAGTDTQYF.

The chain's CDR3 is CSVEPGGYTF. In DNA form, the CDR3 reads TGCAGCGTTGAACCTGGGGGCTACACCTTC. The V and J genes are TRBV29-1 and TRBJ1-2; D not certain. V lost 2 bases and J lost 8, with 6 bases in between. The CDR3 is 10 amino acids. CDR1 and CDR2 (germline): SQVTM, ANQGSEA.

This clonotype showed up many times. The chain is built from TRBV6-2 or TRBV6-3 and TRBJ2-5; 10 nucleotides line up with TRBD1. From germline, CDR1 is MNHEY and CDR2 SVGEGT. Trimming at V came to 6 bases and at J to 1 base, leaving 5 bases not matched to a gene. The CDR3 has 15 amino acids. The CDR3 reads CASSSDRGPQETQYF. The CDR3 DNA reads as TGTGCCAGCAGCTCAGACAGGGGGCCCCAAGAGACCCAGTACTTC.

V is TRBV12-3 or TRBV12-4 and J is TRBJ2-2; D is unresolved. The CDR3 is made up of 15 amino acids. V lost 3 bases and J 3 bases, leaving 11 bases between the germline ends. CDR3 DNA sequence: TGTGCCAGCAGTTTCGCAGAGATTTACACCGGGGAGCTGTTTTTT. As protein: CASSFAEIYTGELFF.

This clonotype has more than one count but fewer than ten. The chain uses TRBV20-1 and TRBJ2-5; the D call may be TRBD1 or TRBD2 (5 bases each). The CDR3 runs 16 residues. Germline CDR1 DFQATT, CDR2 SNEGSKA (reference sequence). The V end was cut by 0 bases, the J end by 7 bases, with 21 bases between. CDR3 bases: TGCAGTGCTAGAGATCTGGGACCGGCCAGCCCCTGGACCCAGTACTTC. Translating gives CSARDLGPASPWTQYF.

This clonotype turned up a few times. V and J are TRBV15 and TRBJ2-7; 12 bases line up with TRBD1. Germline V gene data show CDR1 as LNHNV and CDR2 as YYDKDF (reference sequence). The CDR3 sequence is 16 residues long. After removal of 5 bases from V and 5 bases from J, the junction contained 10 bases not matched to a gene. The CDR3 DNA sequence: TGTGCCACCAGCGGGGGACAGGGGGCTTCATTCAACGAGCAGTACTTC. As protein: CATSGGQGASFNEQYF.